The rows below give T cell receptor beta chains drawn from one sample of a study of T cell responses to AZD1222 COVID-19 vaccine. Profiled with immunoSEQ multiplex PCR; TCRdb holds only in-frame clones, not every one. Of 180,000 or so clones in the sample, under 95% were seen once. This material consisted of peripheral blood, taken 28 days after the second AZD1222 dose. These receptors originate from an adult who received the AZD1222 COVID-19 vaccine. Each CDR3 is given with its conserved first and last residue. D genes are given only for firm matches. Only some rows state a clone size, as once, few, many or a class for expanded clones.

j_gene	abundance	d_gene	v_gene	CDR3nt	CDR3aa
TRBJ2-7	NA	NA	TRBV19	TGTGCCAGTAGTAGCGGGGAGCCCTCCTCCGAGCAGTACTTC	CASSSGEPSSEQYF
TRBJ2-3	NA	TRBD2	TRBV7-2	TGTGCCAGCAGCCCGGGACTAGCGGGGGGCGGGGGACACACAGATACGCAGTATTTT	CASSPGLAGGGGHTDTQYF
TRBJ1-1	NA	NA	TRBV10-2	TGCGCCAGCAGTGCGTTGGCAGGCTTGAACACTGAAGCTTTCTTT	CASSALAGLNTEAFF
TRBJ2-1	NA	NA	TRBV11-1	TGTGCCAGCAGTATAGATCGGACTGAGGGTGAGCAGTTCTTC	CASSIDRTEGEQFF
TRBJ2-7	NA	TRBD1	TRBV27	TGTGCCAGCAGTCGGGACAGCTTCTACGAGCAGTACTTC	CASSRDSFYEQYF
TRBJ2-7	NA	NA	TRBV5-6	TGTGCCAGCAGCTTTTGGGTTATCGGCGAGCAGTACTTC	CASSFWVIGEQYF
TRBJ1-6	NA	NA	TRBV5-6	TGTGCCAGCAGCTTGGCCGGCAGGGCGGTTTCACCCCTCCACTTT	CASSLAGRAVSPLHF
TRBJ1-6	NA	NA	TRBV12-3/TRBV12-4	TGTGCCAGCCGGGGGGGAGGATCACCCCTCCACTTT	CASRGGGSPLHF
TRBJ1-2	NA	NA	TRBV5-5	TGTGCCAGCAGCGAGGGGGGGTTGTTTGGCTACACCTTC	CASSEGGLFGYTF
TRBJ2-3	NA	NA	TRBV9	TGTGCCAGCAGCGACCGGGCCCAGACGACAGATACGCAGTATTTT	CASSDRAQTTDTQYF
TRBJ2-2	NA	TRBD1	TRBV27	TGTGCCAGCAGTTTATCGACAGGGGGCAGGTCCGGGGAGCTGTTTTTT	CASSLSTGGRSGELFF
TRBJ2-1	NA	TRBD1	TRBV2	TGTGCCAGCATACAGGGGAGACTCAATCCGTTCTTC	CASIQGRLNPFF
TRBJ2-3	NA	TRBD2	TRBV11-1	TGTGCCAGCAGCTTGTTGGCGGGGGGAGATACGCAGTATTTT	CASSLLAGGDTQYF
TRBJ1-6	NA	NA	TRBV6-2/TRBV6-3	TGTGCCAGCAGTTCTCACCTGGGGGCAGGGAATTCACCCCTCCACTTT	CASSSHLGAGNSPLHF
TRBJ2-1	NA	NA	TRBV7-3	TGTGCCAGCAGGGCCGCCGGGGATTACAATGAGCAGTTCTTC	CASRAAGDYNEQFF
TRBJ2-7	NA	TRBD1	TRBV6-4	TGTGCCAGCAGTGACCCCCGGCACGGGACAGGGGGCAGGGTCTACGAGCAGTACTTC	CASSDPRHGTGGRVYEQYF
TRBJ1-4	NA	TRBD1	TRBV3-1/TRBV3-2	TGTGCCAGCAGCCTTAGGACAGGGGAGAGAGAAAAACTGTTTTTT	CASSLRTGEREKLFF
TRBJ2-1	NA	TRBD1	TRBV5-1	TGCGCCAGCAGCTTGGGGGATGGACAGGGGGCCCCTAAGGAGTTCTTC	CASSLGDGQGAPKEFF
TRBJ2-1	NA	TRBD2	TRBV11-2	TGTGCCAGCAGCCCTCGGGTGAGCGGGGGGGGAAATGAGCAGTTCTTC	CASSPRVSGGGNEQFF
TRBJ1-5	few	NA	TRBV2	TGTGCCAGCAGTGAAATGCAGATAAATCAGCCCCAGCATTTT	CASSEMQINQPQHF
TRBJ1-6	NA	NA	TRBV7-9	TGTGCCAGCAGCTTAGGCGCCTATAATTCACCCCTCCACTTT	CASSLGAYNSPLHF
TRBJ2-2	NA	NA	TRBV15	TGTGCCACCACGGAGGGTCCGCACTGGGGTTCGACCGGGGAGCTGTTTTTT	CATTEGPHWGSTGELFF
TRBJ1-5	once	NA	TRBV27	TGTGCCAGCAGTTTACGGGCAGAAAATCAGCCCCAGCATTTT	CASSLRAENQPQHF
TRBJ2-4	NA	NA	TRBV5-8	TGTGCCAGCAGCTCCCGCGCTTCTGCCAAAAACATTCAGTACTTC	CASSSRASAKNIQYF
TRBJ1-4	NA	NA	TRBV5-6	TGTGCCAGCAGCCCCTACTCAGCAACTAATGAAAAACTGTTTTTT	CASSPYSATNEKLFF
TRBJ1-2	NA	NA	TRBV6-5	TGTGCCAGCAGTTACGTTAACGTCCGGGGCTATGGCTACACCTTC	CASSYVNVRGYGYTF